The subject of this entry is one T cell receptor beta chain. This sample stems from a study of patients and donors after allogeneic stem cell transplantation. The J segment lost 8 bases and the V segment lost 4 bases, leaving 6 bases of the junction unmatched. The CDR3 is 13 residues long. Germline V gene lookup returns CDR1 SNHLY and CDR2 FYNNEI. TCRdb re-called the RT-PCR reads with MiXCR, one entry per CDR3 protein. This sample has about a million distinct CDR3 sequences, with approximately 18% found just once. This sequence joins TRBV2 and TRBJ1-2; 8 bases match TRBD1. The sequence derives from a human donor who was either an allogeneic HSCT recipient or a stem cell or donor lymphocyte infusion donor (not recorded which). It is not recorded whose cells these are; they may come from a transplant donor. The sequenced sample consisted of blood, either unsorted or a sorted T cell fraction (not recorded which). The DNA of the CDR3 is TGTGCCAGCAGTGTACGGACAGGGCGCGGCTACACCTTC. It specifies CASSVRTGRGYTF.